The 7 T cell receptor beta chains below come from one sample, sequenced in a study of T cell responses to AZD1222 COVID-19 vaccine. Measured with immunoSEQ multiplex PCR; TCRdb has only the in-frame clones, and not every one. The data show 150,000 to 200,000 clones, approximately 94% seen once. Sequencing used peripheral blood, obtained on day 0 of AZD1222 vaccination. The receptor source for this set is an adult in good health.

V is TRBV6-2 or TRBV6-3 and J is TRBJ2-1; the match to TRBD2 covers 14 bases. The length of the CDR3 is 18 residues. J was trimmed by 2 bases and V by 2 bases; bases with no gene match: 5. Germline V gene lookup returns CDR1 MNHEY and CDR2 SVGEGT. CDR3 sequence reads: CASSYGTSGSFAYNEQFF. In nucleotides, the CDR3 is TGTGCCAGCAGTTACGGGACTAGCGGGAGTTTCGCCTACAATGAGCAGTTCTTC.

The count of this clone is one. The chain has TRBV19 and TRBJ2-7; a possible D gene is TRBD2 (6 bases). The CDR3 length is 14 residues. Germline CDR1 LNHDA, CDR2 SQIVND (reference sequence). V shed 3 bases and J shed 0 bases, with 9 bases lying between them. CDR3 sequence (DNA): TGTGCCAGTAGTATGGGGACTTCCTCCTACGAGCAGTACTTC. It codes for CASSMGTSSYEQYF.

This clone was counted a few times. The chain links TRBV5-4 to TRBJ2-6, with 11 bases aligning to TRBD1. With 3 bases clipped from V and 1 base from J, the junction kept 3 bases outside the gene matches. In germline, CDR1 is SGHNT, CDR2 YYREEE (reference sequence). The CDR3 is 17 amino acids. CDR3 residues: CASSYGQGASGANVLTF. In nucleotides, the CDR3 is TGTGCCAGCAGCTACGGACAGGGGGCATCTGGGGCCAACGTCCTGACTTTC.

V is TRBV9 and J is TRBJ1-1, with 11 nucleotides matching TRBD1. The CDR3 spans 16 residues. V trimming: 3 bases; J trimming: 4 bases; junction bases outside the gene matches: 8. CDR1 is SGDLS, CDR2 YYNGEE, per germline. In DNA, the CDR3 is TGTGCCAGCAGCGCGCCCGGGACAGGGGGTTTCACTGAAGCTTTCTTT. It specifies CASSAPGTGGFTEAFF.

V is TRBV12-5 and J is TRBJ2-5; the D is unclear. Germline CDR1 LGHNT, CDR2 FRNRAP. The CDR3 consists of 15 residues. V was shortened by 0 bases and J by 5 bases, with 13 bases between the two germline ends. The DNA for the CDR3 is TGTGCTAGTGGTTTGGTACTTCAGTATTCGGAGACCCAGTACTTC. Amino acid sequence: CASGLVLQYSETQYF.

This clone was counted between two and nine times. This sequence joins TRBV4-1 and TRBJ1-5; 8 bases align to TRBD1. J lost 2 bases, V lost 1 base, and 1 base had no gene match. The germline V gene encodes CDR1 MGHRA and CDR2 YSYEKL. CDR3 length equals 15 residues. CDR3: CASSQVRGRNQPQHF. The CDR3 DNA sequence: TGCGCCAGCAGCCAAGTCAGGGGGCGCAATCAGCCCCAGCATTTT.

CDR3 sequence: CASSLAGGPQHF. As DNA, the CDR3 is TGTGCCAGCAGCTTAGCGGGGGGGCCCCAGCATTTT. This chain connects TRBV11-2 to TRBJ1-5, with D maybe TRBD1 (5 bases). The V end lost 1 base, the J end lost 9 bases, and 7 bases lay between the germline ends. CDR3 length: 12 amino acids. Per germline, CDR1 SGHAT and CDR2 FQNNGV.